The 28 T cell receptor beta chains below were found in one sample sequenced in a study of CD8 T cells in Susac syndrome. Reverse transcription used roughly 0.45 to 1 ug RNA and random hexamers. MiXCR was run by TCRdb on the immunoSEQ multiplex PCR reads, yielding one entry per CDR3 protein. The table lists 110,000 or so distinct CDR3 sequences, 95% to 98% of them singletons. Sequenced material: CD4+ T cells from PBMCs. The source is a human donor in good health.

V usage is TRBV3-1 and J usage is TRBJ2-7; TRBD1 is a possible D gene (5 bases). The CDR3 runs to 14 residues. Germline V gene sequence: CDR1 LGHDT, CDR2 YNNKEL (reference sequence). The germline V and J ends were trimmed by 5 bases and 6 bases, with 17 bases remaining between them. The CDR3 spells CASSVDTIQSEQYF. The CDR3 bases are TGTGCCAGCAGCGTGGACACCATCCAGAGCGAGCAGTACTTC.

This chain links TRBV27 with TRBJ2-5; D ambiguous. The germline V gene has CDR1 MNHEY and CDR2 SMNVEV (reference sequence). Between the trimmed V and J ends, which lost 3 bases and 4 bases, there was a span of 12 bases. This CDR3 has 14 amino acids. The CDR3 DNA reads TGTGCCAGCAGTTTCATAGGAACTATAGAGACCCAGTACTTC. Translating it yields CASSFIGTIETQYF.

The gene calls are TRBV4-1 and TRBJ1-1; 8 nucleotides line up with TRBD1. The CDR3 is 16 residues long. V was pared by 1 base and J by 10 bases, with 14 bases of the junction left unmatched. Germline loops: CDR1 MGHRA, CDR2 YSYEKL. The CDR3 DNA is TGCGCCAGCAGCCAAGGCGGAGCGACAGGGGCCGCGGGAGCTTTCTTT. Encoded protein: CASSQGGATGAAGAFF.

This chain uses TRBV25-1 with TRBJ2-7; D not certain. V dropped 0 bases and J dropped 3 bases, with 6 bases sitting between them. The CDR3 runs to 13 residues. The germline V gene has CDR1 MGHDK and CDR2 SYGVNS. The CDR3: CASSEYGNYEQYF. CDR3 nucleotides: TGTGCCAGCAGTGAATATGGGAACTACGAGCAGTACTTC.

The chain joins TRBV4-1 to TRBJ2-1; TRBD2 aligns across 9 bases. This CDR3 spans 16 amino acids. Trimming at V came to 7 bases and at J to 5 bases, leaving 12 bases not matched to a gene. Germline CDR1 reads MGHRA; CDR2 reads YSYEKL. The CDR3 here is CASKDWWASGNNEQFF. The CDR3 region has the DNA TGCGCCAGCAAGGACTGGTGGGCTAGCGGGAACAATGAGCAGTTCTTC.

CDR3 protein: CSARRTGGAGQPQHF. The CDR3 nucleotides are TGCAGTGCTAGACGGACAGGGGGCGCGGGTCAGCCCCAGCATTTT. The chain recombines TRBV20-1 with TRBJ1-5, with 11 bases identical to TRBD1. The V and J ends lost 2 bases and 6 bases, in that order; junction bases with no gene match: 6. Germline V CDR1 and CDR2: DFQATT, SNEGSKA (reference sequence). The CDR3 totals 15 residues.

CDR3 loop: CASSASADTQYF. DNA for the CDR3: TGTGCCAGTAGTGCTTCAGCAGATACGCAGTATTTT. The rearrangement uses TRBV19 and TRBJ2-3; D ambiguous. This CDR3 contains 12 residues. Germline assignment: CDR1 LNHDA and CDR2 SQIVND (reference sequence). The V end was cut by 5 bases, the J end by 4 bases, with 7 bases between.

The chain combines TRBV11-2 with TRBJ1-1; D is unclear. Per germline, CDR1 SGHAT and CDR2 FQNNGV. The CDR3 extends over 13 amino acids. The V end lost 5 bases, the J end lost 5 bases, and 12 bases lay between the germline ends. As DNA, the CDR3 is TGTGCCAGCAGCCCGTTTGGGTCGACTGAAGCTTTCTTT. Amino acid sequence: CASSPFGSTEAFF. The full variable domain, its missing parts supplied by reference TRBV11-2 and TRBJ1-1, is EAGVAQSPRYKIIEKRQSVAFWCNPISGHATLYWYQQILGQGPKLLIQFQNNGVVDDSQLPKDRFSAERLKGVDSTLKIQPAKLEDSAVYLCASSPFGSTEAFFGQGTRLTVV.

The chain couples TRBV6-1 to TRBJ2-5; 9 nucleotides align to TRBD1. The CDR3 runs 14 residues. Looked up from germline, CDR1 is MNHNS and CDR2 is SASEGT. The junction had 5 bases not matched to a gene; V was cut back by 5 bases and J by 4 bases. CDR3 sequence: CASSTTGGLETQYF. CDR3 bases: TGTGCCAGCAGTACAACAGGGGGCTTAGAGACCCAGTACTTC.

This clonotype was recorded once. J is TRBJ2-7 and V is TRBV7-2, with TRBD2 matching over 10 bases. CDR3 length equals 15 residues. With V trimmed by 3 bases and J by 2 bases, 4 bases remained unmatched. Germline CDR1 reads SGHTA; CDR2 reads FQGNSA. The CDR3 spells CASSFWLAGAYEQYF. The CDR3 DNA sequence: TGTGCCAGCAGCTTCTGGCTAGCGGGAGCCTACGAGCAGTACTTC.

The rearrangement uses TRBV30 and TRBJ2-5, with 7 nucleotides matching TRBD1. This CDR3 contains 12 residues. Germline lookup yields CDR1 GTSNPN and CDR2 SVGIG (reference sequence). V dropped 1 base and J dropped 7; count of bases not matched to a gene: 3. The chain's CDR3 is CAWSEGQSTQYF. CDR3 sequence (DNA): TGTGCCTGGAGTGAGGGACAGTCGACCCAGTACTTC.

The chain has TRBV5-1 and TRBJ2-3; a weak D match, TRBD2 (6 bases). Trimming stripped 0 bases from V and 3 bases from J, with 14 bases between. This CDR3 contains 16 residues. Germline V CDR1 and CDR2: SGHRS, YFSETQ. CDR3 DNA sequence: TGCGCCAGCAGCTTGGCCCTACGGGAGCGAACAGATACGCAGTATTTT. Translation: CASSLALRERTDTQYF.

In nucleotides, the CDR3 is TGCGCCAGCAGCTTTACTAGCTCTGGGGCCAACGTCCTGACTTTC. Translating gives CASSFTSSGANVLTF. The chain carries TRBV5-1 and TRBJ2-6; possible D gene TRBD2, 5 bases. Germline values: CDR1 SGHRS, CDR2 YFSETQ. The CDR3 has 15 amino acids. The ends were cut back, 2 bases at V and 0 bases at J, with 6 bases in the middle.

This sequence joins TRBV2 and TRBJ2-6; no clear D gene. Germline V gives CDR1 SNHLY, CDR2 FYNNEI. This CDR3 contains 15 residues. Trimming took off 3 bases at V and 1 base at J, with 7 bases between the two ends. Here the CDR3 DNA reads TGTGCCAGCAGTGACGGCCTGTCTGGGGCCAACGTCCTGACTTTC. It is translated as CASSDGLSGANVLTF. Full variable domain (rest looked up from reference TRBV2 and TRBJ2-6): EPEVTQTPSHQVTQMGQEVILRCVPISNHLYFYWYRQILGQKVEFLVSFYNNEISEKSEIFDDQFSVERPDGSNFTLKIRSTKLEDSAMYFCASSDGLSGANVLTFGAGSRLTVL.

V usage is TRBV29-1 and J usage is TRBJ1-1; no firm D call. The CDR3 spans 13 residues. Per germline, CDR1 SQVTM and CDR2 ANQGSEA. V was pared by 4 bases and J by 0 bases, with 9 bases between. This CDR3 is CSVGGSMNTEAFF. CDR3 nucleotide sequence: TGCAGCGTTGGCGGGTCCATGAACACTGAAGCTTTCTTT.

The V and J genes are TRBV2 and TRBJ1-2; D uncertain. V was pared by 9 bases and J by 0 bases, with 11 bases between. The CDR3 runs to 13 residues. CDR1 and CDR2 (germline): SNHLY, FYNNEI. In nucleotides, the CDR3 is TGTGCCAGTAAGGAGGAAACTAACTATGGCTACACCTTC. This sequence encodes CASKEETNYGYTF.

The gene calls are TRBV29-1 and TRBJ2-1, with TRBD2 identical over 14 bases. Trimming at V came to 4 bases and at J to 7 bases, leaving 0 bases not matched to a gene. The CDR3 runs to 13 residues. The germline V gene has CDR1 SQVTM and CDR2 ANQGSEA. DNA for the CDR3: TGCAGCGTTGGGACTAGCGGGAGGAATGAGCAGTTCTTC. Protein product: CSVGTSGRNEQFF.

The chain uses TRBV6-5 and TRBJ2-7; 9 bases are a match to TRBD2. After removal of 5 bases from V and 3 bases from J, the junction contained 5 bases not matched to a gene. The CDR3 covers 14 residues. Germline-derived CDR1 and CDR2 are MNHEY and SVGAGI. In DNA form, the CDR3 reads TGTGCCAGCAGTGCCGGGACTAGCTTCTACGAGCAGTACTTC. Translating gives CASSAGTSFYEQYF.

V is TRBV3-1 and J is TRBJ1-5; no reliable D call. The CDR3 has 15 residues. The V end lost 5 bases, the J end lost 1 base, and 12 bases lay between the germline ends. Germline CDR1 and CDR2: LGHDT and YNNKEL (reference sequence). CDR3 protein: CASSLGAKSNQPQHF. Here the CDR3 DNA reads TGTGCCAGCAGCTTGGGAGCCAAGAGCAATCAGCCCCAGCATTTT.

The chain has TRBV24-1 and TRBJ1-2; possibly TRBD1 for D (5 bases). The CDR3 has 13 residues. The germline V and J ends were trimmed by 8 bases and 2 bases, with 11 bases remaining between them. Germline V CDR1 and CDR2: KGHDR, SFDVKD. The CDR3 region has the DNA TGTGCCACCACTCTAGGGGAGAACTATGGCTACACCTTC. It translates to CATTLGENYGYTF.

The J gene is TRBJ1-2, the V gene TRBV19; D is uncertain. The CDR3 is 15 amino acids. The V gene lost 7 bases and the J gene lost 4 bases, with 19 bases spanning the gap. Per the germline V gene, CDR1 is LNHDA and CDR2 is SQIVND (reference sequence). The CDR3 bases are TGTGCCAGTACCTTCTTTTCCGGAAAAGCCTATGGCTACACCTTC. It specifies CASTFFSGKAYGYTF.

The CDR3 nucleotides are TGTGCCAGCAGTAAGAGAGGGACAGGGTTATCCAACACTGAAGCTTTCTTT. Protein: CASSKRGTGLSNTEAFF. The rearrangement joins TRBV6-2 or TRBV6-3 to TRBJ1-1; 9 nucleotides align to TRBD1. CDR3 length: 17 residues. V shed 5 bases, J shed 2 bases, and the junction held 12 bases outside the gene matches. Germline lookup yields CDR1 MNHEY and CDR2 SVGEGT.

J is TRBJ2-5 and V is TRBV7-2, with D uncertain. V lost 5 bases to trimming and J lost 6 bases, with 13 bases between them. This CDR3 contains 13 residues. Germline V gives CDR1 SGHTA, CDR2 FQGNSA. In DNA form, the CDR3 reads TGTGCCAGCAGCATGTACTGGGAAAAGACCCAGTACTTC. Translated: CASSMYWEKTQYF.

This clonotype was recorded a few times. V usage is TRBV5-6 and J usage is TRBJ2-5; 9 bases agree with TRBD1. CDR1 is SGHDT and CDR2 is YYEEEE in the germline V gene. CDR3 length equals 13 residues. Trimming at V came to 4 bases and at J to 3 bases, leaving 1 base not matched to a gene. The CDR3 sequence: CASSRTGEETQYF. The CDR3 nucleotides are TGTGCCAGCAGCCGGACAGGGGAAGAGACCCAGTACTTC. Looking up the rest from reference TRBV5-6 and TRBJ2-5 gives the full variable domain: DAGVTQSPTHLIKTRGQQVTLRCSPKSGHDTVSWYQQALGQGPQFIFQYYEEEERQRGNFPDRFSGHQFPNYSSELNVNALLLGDSALYLCASSRTGEETQYFGPGTRLLVL.

J is TRBJ2-4 and V is TRBV15; no clear D gene. This CDR3 contains 14 residues. Germline lookup yields CDR1 LNHNV and CDR2 YYDKDF (reference sequence). V lost 0 bases and J 5 bases, leaving 8 bases between the germline ends. Here the CDR3 reads CATSRDRRENIQYF. The CDR3 DNA sequence: TGTGCCACCAGCAGAGATAGACGTGAAAACATTCAGTACTTC. Together with reference TRBV15 and TRBJ2-4, the CDR3 gives the full variable domain: DAMVIQNPRYQVTQFGKPVTLSCSQTLNHNVMYWYQQKSSQAPKLLFHYYDKDFNNEADTPDNFQSRRPNTSFCFLDIRSPGLGDTAMYLCATSRDRRENIQYFGAGTRLSVL.

CDR3 DNA: TGCAGTGCTAGAGTTAGCGGGGGTGGGGAGACCCAGTACTTC. It yields the protein CSARVSGGGETQYF. This sequence joins TRBV20-1 and TRBJ2-5, with TRBD2 matching over 9 bases. This CDR3 is built from 14 residues. The germline gives CDR1 DFQATT, CDR2 SNEGSKA (reference sequence). V dropped 1 base and J dropped 5; count of bases not matched to a gene: 5.

This clonotype was counted only a few times. V is TRBV12-3 or TRBV12-4 and J is TRBJ2-7; D gene unclear. The V gene lost 3 bases and the J gene lost 0 bases, with 6 bases spanning the gap. The CDR3 contains 13 residues. CDR3 region: CASSLADSYEQYF. CDR3 DNA sequence: TGTGCCAGCAGTTTGGCAGACTCCTACGAGCAGTACTTC.

The chain couples TRBV20-1 to TRBJ2-7, with 8 bases matching TRBD2. This CDR3 comprises 14 residues. J gave up 6 bases and V 2 bases, and 9 bases lay outside the gene matches. CDR1 and CDR2 from the germline V gene are DFQATT and SNEGSKA (reference sequence). The CDR3 protein is CSARIPGLEAEQYF. The CDR3, as DNA: TGCAGTGCTAGAATACCGGGACTAGAGGCCGAGCAGTACTTC.